This T cell receptor (delta chain) derives from a study of γδ T cells in repeated Plasmodium falciparum infection. TCRdb repeated clone calling on the multiplex PCR reads with CATT. This table has approximately 60,000 delta-chain clones, roughly 1.8% appearing once. This clone has more than one count but fewer than ten. The protein held in TCRdb is that of a much larger clone and does not match this DNA's translation at residue 3, likely because of a read error; the protein shown is translated from the DNA. Flow sorting of PBMC yielded separate Vgamma9/Vdelta2+ and Vdelta2-negative gammadelta T cell populations for bulk repertoire analysis. From germline, CDR1 is GEAIGNYY and CDR2 EKD. The CDR3 loop spans 17 amino acids.

The source is a pool of human donors (malaria-infected and uninfected, not separated). Source material: gamma-delta T cells from blood. The chain combines TRDV2 with TRDJ1; TRDD3 matches at 9 bases. No J segment appears in TCRdb, so it was assigned here by matching the sequence to germline. In DNA, the CDR3 is TGTGCCTGGGACACCTTACTGGGGGACCCATACACCGATAAACTCATCTTT. Its translation is CAWDTLLGDPYTDKLIF.